This TCR beta chain was sequenced during a study of blood T cell repertoires in COVID-19. The overall study: In each case, the material was cDNA or gDNA derived from T cells, B-cell-depleted T cells, or PBMCs.

The data were produced by immunoSEQ multiplex PCR, yet TCRdb's version contains in-frame clones alone and is incomplete. The sample includes 150,000 or so clones, approximately 80% of them seen just once. This clone was recorded once. The CDR3 loop spans 15 amino acids. V was clipped by 0 bases and J by 3 bases; unmatched bases: 5. CDR1 and CDR2 (germline): SGHDT, YYEEEE. The sequenced sample was peripheral blood. The chain uses TRBV5-6 and TRBJ2-7; 8 positions match TRBD2. This sequence originates from a human donor in a cohort sampled during active COVID-19. The CDR3 spells CASSLGREGHYEQYF. The CDR3, as DNA: TGTGCCAGCAGCTTGGGCCGGGAGGGCCACTACGAGCAGTACTTC.